This T cell receptor (beta chain) was obtained from a study of cytomegalovirus exposure and HLA in healthy donors. General study findings and limits: An assumption of roughly uniform sequencing depth across donors underlay the presence/absence analyses. Clonal expansion was found to be greater in HLA-associated TCR beta chains than in equally common others in a later analysis. One cluster of highly shared sequence variants probably arose as a sequencing artifact.

The CDR3 extends over 11 amino acids. J was trimmed by 6 bases and V by 5 bases; bases with no gene match: 3. Germline CDR1 reads GTSNPN; CDR2 reads SVGIG (reference sequence). To note about this clone: The antigen remains undetermined.

PCR amplification relied on 60 Vbeta primers (plus 13 Jbeta primers). Profiled with immunoSEQ multiplex PCR; TCRdb holds only in-frame clones, not every one. This sample yields fewer than 120,000 clones, of which 79% are seen a single time; 6.2% belongs to the top ten. Sample: PBMCs. This TCR was sampled from a man aged 30 to 39 in good health and CMV-seropositive. The chain is built from TRBV30 and TRBJ1-1; 7 bases map to TRBD1. CDR3 residues: CAWGDRAEAFF. The CDR3 DNA reads as TGTGCCTGGGGTGACAGGGCTGAAGCTTTCTTT.